This TCR beta chain was sequenced during a study of T-cell memory formation after mild COVID-19. CDR3 length equals 13 residues. Looked up from germline, CDR1 is SGHTA and CDR2 is FQGNSA. Trimming removed 5 bases at V and 9 bases at J, with 14 bases between. TCRdb re-analysed the 5' RACE reads in MiXCR, keeping a single row per CDR3 protein. The sample lists approximately 500,000 distinct CDR3 sequences, roughly 25% occurring once. The table lists this clonotype with a few counts. The source material was PBMCs or a T cell subset sorted from them (not recorded which). The clonotype originates from an adult woman who had mild COVID-19 (a few samples of this study predate the infection). Cell type and time point are not known. The chain employs TRBV7-2 and TRBJ2-4; D possibly corresponds to TRBD2 (5 bases). CDR3 residues: CASSPRDGSIQYF. The CDR3 nucleotides are TGTGCCAGCAGCCCTCGTGATGGGAGCATTCAGTACTTC.